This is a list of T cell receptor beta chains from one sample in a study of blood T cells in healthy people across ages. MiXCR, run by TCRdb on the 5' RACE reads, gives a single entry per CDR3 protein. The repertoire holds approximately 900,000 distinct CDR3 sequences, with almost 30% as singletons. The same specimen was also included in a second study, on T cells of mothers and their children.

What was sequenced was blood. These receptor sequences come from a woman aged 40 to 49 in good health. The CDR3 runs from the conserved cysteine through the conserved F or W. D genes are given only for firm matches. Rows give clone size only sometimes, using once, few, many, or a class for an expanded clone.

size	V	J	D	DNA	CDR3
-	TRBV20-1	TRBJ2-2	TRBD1	TGCAGTGCTTGGACAGGCGGGAACACCGGGGAGCTGTTTTTT	CSAWTGGNTGELFF
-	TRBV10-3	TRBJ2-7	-	TGTGCCATCAGCGATACTAACAATGAGCAGTACTTC	CAISDTNNEQYF
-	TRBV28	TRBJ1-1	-	TGTGCCAGCAGCATTCCCAGGGACTCTGAAGCTTTCTTT	CASSIPRDSEAFF
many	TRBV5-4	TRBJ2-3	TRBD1	TGTGCCAGCAGCTTGGAACAGGGGCGCGGAGATACGCAGTATTTT	CASSLEQGRGDTQYF
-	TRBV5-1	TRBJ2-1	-	TGCGCCAGCAGCATTGGCAGGGGGGCCTACAATGAGCAGTTCTTC	CASSIGRGAYNEQFF
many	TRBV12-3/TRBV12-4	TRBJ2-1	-	TGTGCCAGCAGTGTTCCGGGATTGGAGTTCTTC	CASSVPGLEFF
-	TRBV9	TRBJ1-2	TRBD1	TGTGCCAGCAGCGTATCAGGGGGGGGTATTGGCTACACCTTC	CASSVSGGGIGYTF
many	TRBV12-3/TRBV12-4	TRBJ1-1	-	TGTGCCAGCAGTCCCGGGGGAGATACCAACACTGAAGCTTTCTTT	CASSPGGDTNTEAFF
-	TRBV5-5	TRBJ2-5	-	TGTGCCAGCATCCAGGACTTGTACCAAGAGACCCAGTACTTC	CASIQDLYQETQYF
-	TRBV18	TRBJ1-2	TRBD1	TGTGCCAGCTCGGACAGGGACTCTGGCTACACCTTC	CASSDRDSGYTF
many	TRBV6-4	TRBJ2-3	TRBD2	TGTGCCAGCAGTGGTAGCGGGGGCACAGATACGCAGTATTTT	CASSGSGGTDTQYF
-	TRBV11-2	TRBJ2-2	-	TGTGCCAGCGTAAGGGGGGGTAGGACCGGGGAGCTGTTTTTT	CASVRGGRTGELFF
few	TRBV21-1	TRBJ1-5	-	TGTGCCAGCAGCAGCCGGACAGGGGGCTTGCAGCAGCCCCAGCATTTT	CASSSRTGGLQQPQHF
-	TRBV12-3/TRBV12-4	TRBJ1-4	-	TGTGCCAGCAGCCCCCCCTCGGGAAACCTGGGGAAACTGTTTTTT	CASSPPSGNLGKLFF